This TCR beta chain emerged from a study of human T cells and chemical hapten exposure. Study-wide context: From small differences in pooled library volume came most of the variation in per-sample TCR yields.

TCRdb ran MiXCR on the RACE reads and lists one entry per CDR3 protein. Among about 140,000 distinct CDR3 sequences listed, 12% were seen once. Unmatched junction bases numbered 6, after V lost 5 bases and J lost 2 bases. CDR3 length: 14 residues. Germline CDR1 SGHNT, CDR2 YYREEE (reference sequence). Regarding time point: patch test 2, 6 weeks after DPC sensitization. As for treatment: therapeutic diphenylcyclopropenone sensitization with weekly scalp DPC. On this clonotype itself: The antigen is undetermined.

Study observations and caveats: The presence of alopecia in the donors means their immune response may differ from healthy people's.

This specimen was whole blood, taken in connection with sensitization to the hapten diphenylcyclopropenone (DPC). The rearrangement uses TRBV5-4 and TRBJ2-7; 8 bases are a match to TRBD1. The TCR originated in a woman aged 45-59 years with alopecia areata. Some clones in this sample may be carry-over from other donors' samples. The chain's CDR3 is CASRGETGAYEQYF. DNA for the CDR3: TGTGCCAGCAGGGGAGAGACAGGGGCCTACGAGCAGTACTTC.